Described below is a single T cell receptor (beta chain) sequence and its context. Its antigen is unknown. The data belong to a study of cytomegalovirus exposure and HLA in healthy donors. In the study overall: A previous analysis identified approximately 120 million unique TCR beta sequences derived from around 200 million T cells.

Study-level points and caveats: The study recorded 164 TCR beta chains that were cytomegalovirus-associated. Previous analysis showed most TCR beta V segments were productive about 87% or about 30% of the time. Cytomegalovirus status was reportedly diagnosed by the classifier with high sensitivity and specificity.

Vbeta (60) and Jbeta (13) primers were used in the PCR. The repertoire was sequenced with immunoSEQ multiplex PCR; TCRdb's copy has only in-frame clones and lacks some. The sample shows tens of thousands of clones, 90% to 95% of them seen only once. V lost 0 bases to trimming and J lost 3 bases, with 6 bases between them. Per the germline V gene, CDR1 is MDHEN and CDR2 is SYDVKM. This CDR3 has 15 amino acids. The clonotype originates from a woman under 30 in good health and CMV-seronegative. Sequencing input: PBMCs. The chain combines TRBV28 with TRBJ1-6; no clear D gene. The CDR3 here is CASSLWSGYNSPLHF. DNA of the CDR3: TGTGCCAGCAGTTTATGGTCCGGCTATAATTCACCCCTCCACTTT.